The following is a TCR beta chain sequence with its context. The antigen is unknown. The CDR3 totals 14 residues. The germline V gene has CDR1 SGHRS and CDR2 YFSETQ. Primers: 52 TRBV forward and 13 TRBJ reverse. Repertoires were generated with immunoSEQ multiplex PCR, while TCRdb's copy carries only in-frame clones and drops some. The sample shows 32,000 or so clones, about 90% of them seen only once. This specimen belongs to a study of regulatory T cells. Study conclusions and caveats: Regulatory T cells showed the strongest V-J pair restriction and V/J gene skewing among patient repertoires. Hydrophobic residues at CDR3 positions 6 and 7 were enriched in conventional CD4+ T cells of CD3G-deficient patients.

Patients aged 2 to 39 years had fewer naive T cells. CD4+ cells were sorted into CD25-high CD127-low regulatory cells and CD25-low CD127-high conventional cells. This receptor was obtained from a person aged 18 to 30 with CD3G deficiency. The chain uses TRBV5-1 and TRBJ2-5; weak D call: TRBD1 (6 bases). The end of the DNA fits TRBJ2-7 better, so the J call may be wrong. Specimen: conventional CD4+ T cells sorted from blood. CDR3 nucleotides: TGCGCCAGCAGCTTGACAGGGACGACCTACGAGCAGTACTTC. Its protein product is CASSLTGTTYEQYF.